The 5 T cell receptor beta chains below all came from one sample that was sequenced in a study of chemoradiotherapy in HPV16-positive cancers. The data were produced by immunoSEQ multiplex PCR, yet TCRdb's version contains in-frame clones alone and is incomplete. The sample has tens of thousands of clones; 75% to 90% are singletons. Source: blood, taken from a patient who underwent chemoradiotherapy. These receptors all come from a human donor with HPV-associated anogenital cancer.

The CDR3 nucleotides are TGTGCCAGCAGTCCCCAGTGGGTCACAATGAATACGCAGTATTTT. Protein sequence: CASSPQWVTMNTQYF. This sequence joins TRBV27 and TRBJ2-3; the D is unclear. This CDR3 is built from 15 residues. V shed 5 bases and J shed 7 bases, with 19 bases lying between them. CDR1 is MNHEY and CDR2 is SMNVEV in the germline V gene (reference sequence).

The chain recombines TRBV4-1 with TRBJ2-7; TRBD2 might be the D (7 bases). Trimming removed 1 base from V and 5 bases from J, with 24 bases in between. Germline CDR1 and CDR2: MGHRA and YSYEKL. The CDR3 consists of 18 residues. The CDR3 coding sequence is TGCGCCAGCAGCCAAGGGTTGTCTGGGGGGGGCGGACCTGACGAGCAGTACGTC. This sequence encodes CASSQGLSGGGGPDEQYV.

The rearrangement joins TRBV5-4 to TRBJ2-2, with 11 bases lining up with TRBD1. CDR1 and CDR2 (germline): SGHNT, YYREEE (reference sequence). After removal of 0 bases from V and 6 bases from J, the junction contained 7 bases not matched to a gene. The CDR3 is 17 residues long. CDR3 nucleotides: TGTGCCAGCAGCTTGGTCCTTGGACAGGGGGCTCCCGGGGAGCTGTTTTTT. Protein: CASSLVLGQGAPGELFF.

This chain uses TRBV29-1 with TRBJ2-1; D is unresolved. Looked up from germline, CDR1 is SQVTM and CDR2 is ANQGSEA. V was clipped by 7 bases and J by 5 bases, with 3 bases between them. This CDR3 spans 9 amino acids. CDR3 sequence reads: CSADNEQFF. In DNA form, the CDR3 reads TGCAGCGCCGACAATGAGCAGTTCTTC.

The CDR3 reads CASSLGSGGGSPLHF. The DNA of the CDR3 is TGTGCCAGCAGCTTAGGATCTGGAGGGGGTTCACCCCTCCACTTT. The chain employs TRBV11-2 and TRBJ1-6, with a weak D call TRBD1 (6 bases). Deletions cut 1 base from V and 9 bases from J, with 13 bases between. Germline V gene data show CDR1 as SGHAT and CDR2 as FQNNGV. The CDR3 is 15 residues long.